The 14 T cell receptor beta chains presented below share a single source sample, sequenced in a study of regulatory T cells in long-lasting Graves disease (dated by TCRdb to 2020 to 2022). Preparation of the library involved multiplex PCR. The data were produced on an Illumina HiSeq 4000. iRepertoire HTBI primers and Arm-PCR amplification of CDR3 regions were used to construct TCR beta libraries. TCRdb passed the public sequencing reads through fastp at Q25 and MiXCR, retaining productive beta sequences. Rows with a matching CDR3 protein are joined into one entry that keeps the most common DNA and genes. Across this sample there are 350,000 to 500,000 distinct CDR3 sequences, with 13% to 15% seen only once. About a sixth of the sample is held by the ten biggest clonotypes. In light of the paper, this sample's time point label describes: newly diagnosed GD, antithyroid drugs for less than 3 months. RNA was extracted from PBMCs in TRIzol for both TCR sequencing and RNA sequencing.

These data were likewise used in another study, on T cells in Graves' hyperthyroidism and ophthalmopathy.

Here the sequenced sample was peripheral blood mononuclear cells (PBMCs), taken at new diagnosis, from a patient treated with antithyroid drugs. The source is a woman between 50 and 59 years old with Graves disease. Donor details come from another sample of the same person, matched by shared clones.

The rearrangement joins TRBV9 to TRBJ1-2; a possible D gene is TRBD1 (6 bases). This CDR3 spans 15 amino acids. Germline assignment: CDR1 SGDLS and CDR2 YYNGEE. Deletions cut 4 bases from V and 4 bases from J, with 17 bases between. This CDR3 is CASSPTDSSLYGYTF. CDR3 coding DNA: TGTGCCAGCAGCCCAACGGACAGTTCCCTCTATGGCTACACCTTC.

This clonotype was counted a few times. V gene TRBV4-2 combines with J gene TRBJ2-3, with a tentative D call TRBD2 (6 bases). CDR3 length equals 16 residues. With 3 bases removed from V and 0 bases from J, the gap between germline ends came to 13 bases. CDR1 LGHNA and CDR2 YNFKEQ come from the germline V gene. CDR3 sequence: CASSQRPTSSTDTQYF. In nucleotides, the CDR3 is TGTGCCAGCAGCCAGAGACCGACTAGTAGCACAGATACGCAGTATTTT.

This clonotype was seen repeatedly, ten times or more. V is TRBV27 and J is TRBJ2-7; 11 positions match TRBD1. V lost 10 bases and J lost 5; bases outside the gene matches: 10. The germline CDR1 and CDR2 sequences are MNHEY and SMNVEV (reference sequence). The length of the CDR3 is 14 residues. CDR3 sequence reads: CATDTGTGGNEQYF. The CDR3 DNA follows: TGTGCCACCGATACCGGGACAGGGGGTAACGAGCAGTACTTC.

The rearrangement joins TRBV20-1 to TRBJ2-1, with 10 bases matching TRBD1. The CDR3 extends over 14 amino acids. The V and J ends lost 6 bases and 5 bases, in that order; junction bases with no gene match: 7. Per the germline V gene, CDR1 is DFQATT and CDR2 is SNEGSKA (reference sequence). The CDR3 sequence is CSALPGQGNNEQFF. As DNA, the CDR3 is TGCAGTGCCCTTCCGGGACAGGGGAACAATGAGCAGTTCTTC.

This clonotype has at least ten counts. V gene TRBV12-3 or TRBV12-4 combines with J gene TRBJ2-1; 16 nucleotides line up with TRBD2. Unmatched junction bases numbered 5, after V lost 2 bases and J lost 1 base. The CDR3 consists of 19 residues. The chain's CDR3 is CASSLRGLAGGRSYNEQFF. Here the CDR3 DNA reads TGTGCCAGCAGTTTAAGGGGACTAGCGGGAGGGAGGTCCTACAATGAGCAGTTCTTC.

This clonotype was found a few times. The V gene is TRBV7-9, the J gene TRBJ2-1; D remains unclear. The CDR3 has 13 residues. Germline loops: CDR1 SEHNR, CDR2 FQNEAQ (reference sequence). The germline V and J ends were trimmed by 5 bases and 8 bases, with 13 bases remaining between them. The CDR3 here is CASSHLGNDEQFF. For the CDR3, the DNA is TGTGCCAGCAGCCATCTGGGGAACGATGAGCAGTTCTTC.

The chain links TRBV19 to TRBJ1-1; D perhaps matches TRBD1 (6 bases). In germline, CDR1 is LNHDA, CDR2 SQIVND (reference sequence). V lost 1 base, J lost 4 bases, and 13 bases lay in between. The CDR3 runs to 15 residues. CDR3 DNA sequence: TGTGCCAGTAGTATAGCTACACAGGGTGCCACTGAAGCTTTCTTT. Its translation: CASSIATQGATEAFF.

This clonotype was detected many times. DNA for the CDR3: TGTGCCAGCAGGACAACATTTGAGGCCGAAAAACTGTTTTTT. Its protein is CASRTTFEAEKLFF. The genes are TRBV2 and TRBJ1-4; D call uncertain. Germline V CDR1 and CDR2: SNHLY, FYNNEI. This CDR3 has 14 amino acids. V was shortened by 6 bases and J by 8 bases, with 16 bases between the two germline ends.

The gene calls are TRBV28 and TRBJ2-2; D unresolved. Germline V gene sequence: CDR1 MDHEN, CDR2 SYDVKM. This CDR3 is 14 amino acids long. V dropped 10 bases and J dropped 2 bases, with 14 bases sitting between them. The CDR3 DNA follows: TGTGCCACCCTCGGGTACCCCAACACCGGGGAGCTGTTTTTT. Translated: CATLGYPNTGELFF.

A few counts support this clonotype. An end of the junction does not agree with germline; a read error may underlie this. The V gene is TRBV3-1, the J gene TRBJ1-5; D not resolved. CDR1 is LGHDT and CDR2 is YNNKEL in the germline V gene (reference sequence). This CDR3 contains 12 residues. CDR3 in amino acids: CASNQDKEPQHF. The DNA of the CDR3 is TGTGCCAGCAACCAAGATAAAGAGCCCCAGCATTTT.

This clonotype was detected a few times. The chain couples TRBV13 to TRBJ2-1; 15 bases fit TRBD2. Germline V gives CDR1 PRHDT, CDR2 FYEKMQ (reference sequence). Trimming removed 0 bases from V and 0 bases from J; junction bases left unmatched: 6. The CDR3 covers 20 residues. The CDR3 sequence: CASSLGGTSGGPHSYNEQFF. The CDR3 DNA reads as TGTGCCAGCAGCTTAGGCGGGACTAGCGGGGGGCCCCACTCCTACAATGAGCAGTTCTTC.

V is TRBV6-1 and J is TRBJ1-3; D remains unclear. Germline V gene sequence: CDR1 MNHNS, CDR2 SASEGT. V was shortened by 8 bases and J by 1 base, with 9 bases between the two germline ends. CDR3 size: 13 residues. CDR3 amino acids: CASSTRSGNTIYF. The DNA for the CDR3 is TGTGCCAGCTCGACAAGGTCTGGAAACACCATATATTTT.

J is TRBJ2-5 and V is TRBV5-1, with 9 bases matching TRBD2. The CDR3 totals 17 residues. Germline values: CDR1 SGHRS, CDR2 YFSETQ. V gave up 5 bases and J gave up 1 base; unmatched junction bases: 12. The DNA for the CDR3 is TGCGCCAGCAGAGTGACGGGGACTAGCTCTTTCCAAGAGACCCAGTACTTC. It codes for CASRVTGTSSFQETQYF. The whole variable domain, filled in from reference TRBV5-1 and TRBJ2-5, reads KAGVTQTPRYLIKTRGQQVTLSCSPISGHRSVSWYQQTPGQGLQFLFEYFSETQRNKGNFPGRFSGRQFSNSRSEMNVSTLELGDSALYLCASRVTGTSSFQETQYFGPGTRLLVL.

This clonotype has just a few counts. This chain links TRBV27 with TRBJ2-3; TRBD1 matches at 8 bases. Per the germline V gene, CDR1 is MNHEY and CDR2 is SMNVEV (reference sequence). Trimming removed 3 bases from V and 6 bases from J; junction bases left unmatched: 8. The CDR3 runs to 15 residues. As DNA, the CDR3 is TGTGCCAGCAGTTTGGACAGGGAATTATTGGATACGCAGTATTTT. This encodes CASSLDRELLDTQYF.